The clone carrying this T cell receptor beta chain was counted once. The CDR3 runs 16 residues. Trimming took 2 bases from V and 2 from J, leaving 12 bases between them. CDR1 and CDR2 (germline): KGHSH, LQKENI. The data originate from a study of blood T cell repertoires in COVID-19. Study background: Some COVID-19 samples were acute and others convalescent; all came from the United States, Italy and Spain. PBMCs, B-cell-depleted T cells, or T cells provided the cDNA or gDNA that made up the material.

As processed by the authors: The authors estimated nucleated cell counts from reference gene primer amplification. Sequenced by immunoSEQ multiplex PCR; TCRdb stores in-frame clones only, minus some. The D gene and trimming were derived from the DNA, and the V and J assignments and clone size from that table. The sample lists 130,000 to 150,000 clones, roughly three quarters occurring once. Sequencing was performed on peripheral blood. The chain has TRBV18 and TRBJ1-4, with D possibly TRBD1 on 5 matching bases. The source of this sequence is a man between 45 and 60 years old with active or convalescent COVID-19. CDR3 coding DNA: TGTGCCAGCTCACCAGGGAAGGAGGGGACTAATGAAAAACTGTTTTTT. It is translated as CASSPGKEGTNEKLFF.